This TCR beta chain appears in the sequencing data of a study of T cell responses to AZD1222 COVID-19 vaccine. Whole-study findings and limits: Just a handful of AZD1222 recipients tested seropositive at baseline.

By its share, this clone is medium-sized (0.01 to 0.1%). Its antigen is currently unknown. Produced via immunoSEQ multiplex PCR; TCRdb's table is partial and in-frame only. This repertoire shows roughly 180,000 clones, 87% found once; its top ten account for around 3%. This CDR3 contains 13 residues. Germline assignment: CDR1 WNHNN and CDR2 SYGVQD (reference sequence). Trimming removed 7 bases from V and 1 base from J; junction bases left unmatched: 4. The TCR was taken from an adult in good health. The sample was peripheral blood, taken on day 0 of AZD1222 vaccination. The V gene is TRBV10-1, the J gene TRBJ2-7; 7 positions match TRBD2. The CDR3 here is CASTAGLSYEQYF. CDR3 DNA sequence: TGCGCCAGCACAGCGGGACTTTCCTACGAGCAGTACTTC.